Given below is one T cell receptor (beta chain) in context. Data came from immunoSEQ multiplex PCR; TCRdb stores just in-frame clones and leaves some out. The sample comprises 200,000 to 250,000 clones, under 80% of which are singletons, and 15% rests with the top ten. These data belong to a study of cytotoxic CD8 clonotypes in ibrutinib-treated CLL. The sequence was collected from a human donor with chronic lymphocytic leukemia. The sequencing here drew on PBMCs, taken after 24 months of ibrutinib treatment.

The CDR3 region is CASSGRDSYGYTF. CDR3 nucleotides: TGTGCCAGCAGTGGTAGGGACAGCTATGGCTACACCTTC. The chain employs TRBV2 and TRBJ1-2, with 7 bases matching TRBD1. The CDR3 totals 13 residues. In germline, CDR1 is SNHLY, CDR2 FYNNEI. The J segment lost 4 bases and the V segment lost 4 bases, leaving 3 bases of the junction unmatched.